A selection of T cell receptor beta chains follows, all from one sample in a study of shared clonotypes between healthy human individuals. Assay: immunoSEQ multiplex PCR; the TCRdb copy retains only in-frame clones and omits some. The profile covers fewer than 1.6 million clones, with around 98.5% appearing a single time and over 0.3% taken by the ten largest. Source material: naive CD4+ T cells sorted from blood. Receptors originate from a man younger than 40 in good health. Each CDR3 is given with its conserved first and last residue. A D gene is named only where the DNA matches it firmly. Clone size, where shown, is once, few, many, or a class for clones that have expanded.

TRBJ2-3,-,-,TRBV9,CASSVDVDGDTQYF,TGTGCCAGCAGCGTAGACGTAGACGGGGATACGCAGTATTTT
TRBJ2-5,-,TRBD2,TRBV5-1,CASSFRGLAGSYETQYF,TGCGCCAGCAGCTTTAGGGGACTAGCGGGATCTTACGAGACCCAGTACTTC
TRBJ2-3,-,TRBD2,TRBV29-1,CSDTGTSGATQYF,TGCAGCGACACCGGGACTAGCGGGGCTACGCAGTATTTT
TRBJ1-3,-,TRBD1,TRBV7-9,CASSPTRGSGNTIYF,TGTGCCAGCAGCCCCACCAGGGGGTCTGGAAACACCATATATTTT
TRBJ2-7,-,TRBD1,TRBV6-1,CASKDRVSYEQYF,TGTGCCAGCAAGGACAGGGTGAGTTACGAGCAGTACTTC
TRBJ2-3,-,-,TRBV28,CASSSPPPDTQYF,TGTGCCAGCAGTTCCCCCCCTCCAGATACGCAGTATTTT
TRBJ1-4,-,-,TRBV5-1,CASSLGIRDEKLFF,TGCGCCAGCAGCTTGGGGATCAGGGATGAAAAACTGTTTTTT
TRBJ2-7,-,-,TRBV28,CASSLLEDGQYF,TGTGCCAGCAGTTTATTGGAGGATGGGCAGTACTTC
TRBJ2-5,-,-,TRBV27,CASSPPMGRDNQETQYF,TGTGCCAGCAGTCCCCCAATGGGTCGGGACAACCAAGAGACCCAGTACTTC
TRBJ2-3,-,-,TRBV6-5,CASSPRRSVTDTQYF,TGTGCCAGCAGTCCCCGGAGGAGCGTCACAGATACGCAGTATTTT
TRBJ2-2,-,TRBD2,TRBV10-3,CAISGRDYAGGELFF,TGTGCCATCAGCGGAAGGGACTATGCGGGCGGGGAGCTGTTTTTT
TRBJ2-3,-,TRBD2,TRBV15,CATNPGASGPTDTQYF,TGTGCCACCAACCCCGGGGCTAGCGGGCCGACAGATACGCAGTATTTT
TRBJ2-7,-,TRBD2,TRBV5-1,CASSHGTSGREDEQYF,TGCGCCAGCAGCCACGGGACTAGCGGGAGGGAAGACGAGCAGTACTTC
TRBJ2-7,-,TRBD2,TRBV5-1,CASRGTSSYEQYF,TGCGCCAGCAGGGGGACTAGCTCCTACGAGCAGTACTTC
TRBJ1-3,-,-,TRBV10-1,CASSESGAGNTIYF,TGCGCCAGCAGTGAATCGGGTGCTGGAAACACCATATATTTT
TRBJ2-3,-,-,TRBV13,CASSLVPLGGDTQYF,TGTGCCAGCAGCTTAGTCCCTCTTGGAGGGGATACGCAGTATTTT
TRBJ1-3,-,-,TRBV7-2,CASSFRQALPRGNTIYF,TGTGCCAGCAGCTTCAGACAGGCCCTGCCTAGAGGAAACACCATATATTTT
TRBJ1-2,-,-,TRBV6-5,CASSYSVNNYGYTF,TGTGCCAGCAGTTACTCAGTCAACAACTATGGCTACACCTTC
TRBJ2-7,-,-,TRBV14,CASSQGPGSSYEQYF,TGTGCCAGCAGCCAAGGCCCAGGCAGCTCCTACGAGCAGTACTTC
TRBJ2-1,-,TRBD2,TRBV5-1,CASSLGLAGGDEQFF,TGCGCCAGCAGCCTGGGACTAGCGGGAGGCGATGAGCAGTTCTTC
TRBJ1-4,-,-,TRBV18,CASSPLGPRAGSNEKLFF,TGTGCCAGCTCACCTTTAGGACCACGCGCCGGCTCTAATGAAAAACTGTTTTTT
TRBJ2-5,-,TRBD1,TRBV18,CASSPRTGGVETQYF,TGTGCCAGCTCACCCCGGACAGGGGGCGTAGAGACCCAGTACTTC
TRBJ1-5,-,-,TRBV28,CASSSGSLYNQPQHF,TGTGCCAGCAGTTCGGGCTCGCTTTACAATCAGCCCCAGCATTTT
TRBJ1-5,-,-,TRBV28,CASSLSHSHNQPQHF,TGTGCCAGCAGTTTATCCCACAGCCACAATCAGCCCCAGCATTTT
TRBJ1-5,-,-,TRBV10-3,CAISESRMSNQPQHF,TGTGCCATCAGTGAGTCACGGATGAGCAATCAGCCCCAGCATTTT
TRBJ2-3,-,-,TRBV7-6,CASTARFADTQYF,TGTGCCAGCACCGCCCGTTTTGCAGATACGCAGTATTTT
TRBJ1-5,-,TRBD1,TRBV6-6,CASTRGQGSNQPQHF,TGTGCCAGCACTCGAGGACAGGGTAGCAATCAGCCCCAGCATTTT
TRBJ2-1,once,TRBD2,TRBV28,CASGGTSGIYNEQFF,TGTGCCAGCGGCGGGACTAGCGGTATCTACAATGAGCAGTTCTTC
TRBJ2-6,-,-,TRBV14,CASSQAGWSGANVLTF,TGTGCCAGCAGCCAAGCTGGGTGGTCAGGGGCCAACGTCCTGACTTTC
TRBJ1-2,-,-,TRBV29-1,CSVDNHNRDYYYGYTF,TGCAGCGTCGATAACCATAACAGGGATTATTACTATGGCTACACCTTC
TRBJ2-3,-,TRBD2,TRBV5-1,CASSLTLAGGTDTQYF,TGCGCCAGCAGTTTGACACTAGCGGGAGGCACAGATACGCAGTATTTT
TRBJ2-1,-,-,TRBV7-2,CASSLGLGVEQFF,TGTGCCAGCAGCTTAGGGTTAGGGGTAGAGCAGTTCTTC